The rows below give T cell receptor beta chains drawn from one sample of a study of PD-L1 blockade in urothelial cancer. TCRdb's copy holds only in-frame clones and misses some; the assay was immunoSEQ multiplex PCR. The profile shows some 19,000 clones, approximately 82% of them singletons. The source material was PBMCs, sampled around atezolizumab (anti-PD-L1) treatment. The receptors were sampled from a man aged 50-59 years with urothelial cancer. The conserved cysteine and the conserved F or W are not part of the CDR3 here. Each record gives: CDR3 length, V gene, J gene, CDR3 protein.

13	TRBV5-6	TRBJ2-3	ASPPEGGAADTQY
11	TRBV19	TRBJ2-5	ASSADITGTQY
14	TRBV7-9	TRBJ1-4	ASSLSDSGTNEKLF
15	TRBV9	TRBJ2-1	ASSVGGGGPSYNEQF
13	TRBV5-1	TRBJ2-2	ASSLWQENTGELF
15	TRBV5-1	TRBJ1-1	ASSLGEISQGNTEAF
12	TRBV18	TRBJ1-6	ASSRTGERSPLH
9	TRBV6-5	TRBJ2-1	ASSHGGEQF
12	TRBV28	TRBJ2-3	ASKETHNTDTQY
13	TRBV10-3	TRBJ2-1	AISLAGAAANEQF
13	TRBV27	TRBJ2-1	ASGLAGGSYNEQF
12	TRBV6-5	TRBJ2-5	ASSYSGSLGTQY
10	TRBV30	TRBJ2-7	AWRADNYEQY
14	TRBV7-9	TRBJ1-6	ASSFLPQGASSPLH
13	TRBV27	TRBJ1-5	ASSFGQGGNQPQH
12	TRBV10-2	TRBJ2-1	ASSWGLEGDEQF
12	TRBV15	TRBJ1-1	ATSSDRGNTEAF
12	TRBV12-5	TRBJ1-1	ASGLVGLDTEAF
13	TRBV11-1	TRBJ1-1	ASSLIFAGGTEAF
12	TRBV6-4	TRBJ1-4	ASSDSTTGGKLF
16	TRBV11-3	TRBJ2-3	ASSFGLAGGSPTDTQY
11	TRBV28	TRBJ1-4	ASSTQSGEKLF
12	TRBV15	TRBJ2-7	ATSRQTSGIEQY
12	TRBV2	TRBJ2-2	ASFREKVGGELF
15	TRBV5-4	TRBJ2-5	ASSLKGTSGRNETQY
15	TRBV7-2	TRBJ2-1	ASSLVSGGNSYNEQF
12	TRBV5-1	TRBJ1-1	ASSGSGGNTEAF
13	TRBV5-1	TRBJ2-7	ASSLEVARIYEQY
13	TRBV2	TRBJ2-7	ASSAETPSSYEQY
13	TRBV27	TRBJ2-7	ASSSRAGGKYEQY
12	TRBV5-1	TRBJ1-6	ASSLRQANSPLH
12	TRBV5-1	TRBJ1-2	ASSPGQGAGGYT
14	TRBV11-1	TRBJ1-6	ASSAHGSSYNSPLH
12	TRBV9	TRBJ2-3	ASSAGGALDTQY
14	TRBV18	TRBJ1-1	ASSRSAPGGFTEAF
13	TRBV18	TRBJ1-1	ASSLTGERSTEAF
12	TRBV2	TRBJ2-3	ASTKDREGDTQY
14	TRBV5-1	TRBJ2-2	ASSLWTGGIEGELF